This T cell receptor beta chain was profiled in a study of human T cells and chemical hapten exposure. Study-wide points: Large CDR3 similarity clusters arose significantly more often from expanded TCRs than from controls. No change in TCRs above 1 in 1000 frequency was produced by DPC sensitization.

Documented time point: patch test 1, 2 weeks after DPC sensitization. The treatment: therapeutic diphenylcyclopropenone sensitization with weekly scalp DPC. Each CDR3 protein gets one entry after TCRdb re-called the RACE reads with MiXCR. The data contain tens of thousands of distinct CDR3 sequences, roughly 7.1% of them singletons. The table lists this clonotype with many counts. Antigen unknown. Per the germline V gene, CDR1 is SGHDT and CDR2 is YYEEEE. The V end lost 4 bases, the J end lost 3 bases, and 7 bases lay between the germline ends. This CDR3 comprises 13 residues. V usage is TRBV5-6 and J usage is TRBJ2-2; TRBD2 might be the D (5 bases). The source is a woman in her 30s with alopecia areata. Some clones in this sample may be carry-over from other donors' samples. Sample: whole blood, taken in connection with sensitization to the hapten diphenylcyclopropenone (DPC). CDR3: CASSPDYTGELFF. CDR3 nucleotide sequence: TGTGCCAGCAGCCCGGACTACACCGGGGAGCTGTTTTTT.